Listed below are T cell receptor beta chains from one sample, sequenced in a study of blood T cell repertoires in COVID-19. Repertoires were generated with immunoSEQ multiplex PCR, while TCRdb's copy carries only in-frame clones and drops some. The sample records 250,000 to 400,000 clones, about 87% being singletons. Sequencing input: peripheral blood. The receptors derive from a woman under 40 with COVID-19, enrolled during active disease. Both conserved end residues are part of each CDR3. Each record gives: J gene, V gene, CDR3 protein.

TRBJ1-1 | TRBV5-4 | CASSLNLAGVTEAFF
TRBJ1-2 | TRBV6-5 | CASSLTGAEGYTF
TRBJ2-3 | TRBV7-9 | CASSPATGTQYF
TRBJ2-7 | TRBV7-6 | CASSRPGTGAREQYF
TRBJ1-1 | TRBV6-5 | CASILTSGPNTEAFF
TRBJ2-1 | TRBV7-8 | CASSPRSGGGEQFF
TRBJ1-5 | TRBV15 | CATSRERSRGANQPQHF
TRBJ2-5 | TRBV11-2 | CASARPGRGEETQYF
TRBJ1-3 | TRBV18 | CASLRQNLNTIYF
TRBJ1-5 | TRBV6-5 | CASTVKYSNQPQHF
TRBJ2-5 | TRBV9 | CASSGPGETQYF
TRBJ1-2 | TRBV14 | CASSHYRGDPTDGYTF
TRBJ1-2 | TRBV2 | CASSDGGSAFYTF
TRBJ2-1 | TRBV7-9 | CASSLEGSDGYNEQFF
TRBJ2-1 | TRBV2 | CASSASGSSYNEQFF
TRBJ1-5 | TRBV6-1 | CASSEGGGRIGDQPQHF
TRBJ2-3 | TRBV9 | CASSGTRFTDTQYF
TRBJ1-6 | TRBV2 | CASSRQGSYNSPLHF
TRBJ2-1 | TRBV6-5 | CASNKRGRNEQFF
TRBJ1-5 | TRBV18 | CASSIGQGMGPQHF
TRBJ1-3 | TRBV12-5 | CASGSGTGYGNTIYF
TRBJ2-2 | TRBV4-2 | CASSHLWGLGLAGRNTGELFF
TRBJ1-2 | TRBV7-9 | CASSPPEGGYGYTF
TRBJ2-3 | TRBV7-6 | CASSEPSGGGDTQYF
TRBJ1-3 | TRBV3-1/TRBV3-2 | CASSQRGAGNTIYF
TRBJ2-2 | TRBV3-1/TRBV3-2 | CASSQGNFGELFF
TRBJ1-1 | TRBV19 | CASSTRTGFNTEAFF
TRBJ2-7 | TRBV6-5 | CASSYGLGDYEQYF
TRBJ2-1 | TRBV3-1/TRBV3-2 | CASSLDRGMRKFF
TRBJ2-7 | TRBV2 | CASTRDTGIGEQYF
TRBJ1-4 | TRBV9 | CASSEDRGDEKLFF
TRBJ2-2 | TRBV5-1 | CASSLDRAGTTGELFF
TRBJ1-5 | TRBV19 | CASKTGVKGSNQPQHF
TRBJ2-7 | TRBV24-1 | CATSDQDRALSYEQYF
TRBJ2-3 | TRBV9 | CASSVEGLAGGLPSTDTQYF
TRBJ1-6 | TRBV6-6 | CASSPPSDRVINSPLHF
TRBJ1-1 | TRBV19 | CASSPLWNTEAFF
TRBJ1-1 | TRBV5-6 | CASSLGGDRATEAFF
TRBJ2-3 | TRBV6-4 | CASRAGGSTDTQYF
TRBJ1-5 | TRBV5-1 | CASSLGQGISQPQHF
TRBJ1-1 | TRBV19 | CASIVWGVNTEAFF
TRBJ2-3 | TRBV27 | CASSLSRSVTDTQYF
TRBJ1-2 | TRBV6-5 | CASTNTGGDYGYTF
TRBJ1-2 | TRBV10-3 | CAIRQDRGPEGYTF
TRBJ1-3 | TRBV29-1 | CSVEVTAGNTIYF
TRBJ1-1 | TRBV12-3/TRBV12-4 | CASSLDRHGEAFF
TRBJ1-6 | TRBV5-4 | CASSSPGTDNSPLHF
TRBJ1-1 | TRBV11-2 | CASRGGNTEAFF
TRBJ2-1 | TRBV5-4 | CASSLVLAGGLPGEQFF
TRBJ1-2 | TRBV5-4 | CASSLKNDYNYGYTF
TRBJ2-3 | TRBV19 | CASTDILGAADTQYF